One and the same sample provided the 12 T cell receptor beta chains below, sequenced in a study of cytomegalovirus exposure and HLA in healthy donors. Both 60 Vbeta primers and 13 Jbeta primers went into the PCR. The repertoire was sequenced with immunoSEQ multiplex PCR; TCRdb's copy has only in-frame clones and lacks some. The sample contains about 92,000 clones, roughly 80% of which appear only once. The sample taken for sequencing was PBMCs. The receptors were sampled from a man aged 45-65 years in good health and CMV-seropositive.

This sequence joins TRBV18 and TRBJ2-1, with D maybe TRBD2 (5 bases). Germline-derived CDR1 and CDR2 are KGHSH and LQKENI. Deletions cut 5 bases from V and 10 bases from J, with 15 bases between. The CDR3 runs 13 residues. The CDR3 DNA sequence: TGTGCCAGCTCAGGCGTGGACTCTAGGGAGCAGTTCTTC. Protein product: CASSGVDSREQFF. Full variable domain (rest looked up from reference TRBV18 and TRBJ2-1): NAGVMQNPRHLVRRRGQEARLRCSPMKGHSHVYWYRQLPEEGLKFMVYLQKENIIDESGMPKERFSAEFPKEGPSILRIQQVVRGDSAAYFCASSGVDSREQFFGPGTRLTVL.

The chain recombines TRBV4-3 with TRBJ1-5; tentatively, D is TRBD1 (6 bases). Germline-derived CDR1 and CDR2 are LGHNA and YSLEER. The CDR3 has 16 residues. The germline V and J ends were trimmed by 0 bases and 6 bases, with 15 bases remaining between them. The CDR3 loop reads CASSQDPGQGSQPQHF. CDR3 coding DNA: TGCGCCAGCAGCCAAGATCCCGGGCAGGGGAGTCAGCCCCAGCATTTT.

This clone was seen only once. Mismatch with germline at one junction end may stem from a read error. V is TRBV7-9 and J is TRBJ1-5, with 8 bases aligning to TRBD1. From germline, CDR1 is SEHNR and CDR2 FQNEAQ (reference sequence). The CDR3 length is 16 residues. The CDR3 DNA sequence: TGTGCCAGCAGCTTAGAGCGGACAGGGAGCACCCAGCCCCAGAATTTT. Amino acids: CASSLERTGSTQPQNF.

This clone was seen a few times. The V call is TRBV4-3, the J call TRBJ2-7; the D is unclear. Trimming shortened V by 4 bases and J by 3 bases, and 19 bases separated the two germline ends. The CDR3 has 16 amino acids. Germline V gene data show CDR1 as LGHNA and CDR2 as YSLEER. The CDR3 DNA is TGCGCCAGCAGCCCCGACCCTGGCCAGACAAACTACGAGCAGTACTTC. Amino acids: CASSPDPGQTNYEQYF.

In its sample, this clone was seen once. The chain employs TRBV7-2 and TRBJ1-5, with a tentative D call TRBD1 (5 bases). This CDR3 has 15 residues. The V gene's germline CDR1 is SGHTA and CDR2 FQGNSA. V gave up 5 bases and J gave up 0 bases, with 11 bases separating them. The CDR3 nucleotides are TGTGCCAGCAGCGAAGGGGCTCATAGCAATCAGCCCCAGCATTTT. As protein: CASSEGAHSNQPQHF.

The chain uses TRBV4-3 and TRBJ2-5; 8 bases match TRBD2. Germline loops: CDR1 LGHNA, CDR2 YSLEER. Trimming took 4 bases from V and 5 from J; bases not matched to a gene: 15. The CDR3 sequence is 17 residues long. CDR3 in amino acids: CASSPDRTGGPEETQYF. The CDR3 region has the DNA TGCGCCAGCAGCCCAGATCGGACGGGGGGGCCGGAGGAGACCCAGTACTTC.

The J gene is TRBJ1-6, the V gene TRBV18; D might be TRBD1 (6 bases). CDR1 and CDR2 from the germline V gene are KGHSH and LQKENI. Between the trimmed V and J ends, which lost 4 bases and 3 bases, there was a span of 10 bases. The CDR3 extends over 15 amino acids. The CDR3, as DNA: TGTGCCAGCTCACTAGGACAGCGCTATAATTCACCCCTCCACTTT. It yields the protein CASSLGQRYNSPLHF.

This clone was seen only a few times. The J gene is TRBJ1-4, the V gene TRBV30; D call uncertain. Trimming stripped 2 bases from V and 8 bases from J, with 12 bases between. The germline gives CDR1 GTSNPN, CDR2 SVGIG (reference sequence). The CDR3 loop spans 13 amino acids. The CDR3 loop is CAWSRRGVEKLFF. DNA of the CDR3: TGTGCCTGGAGTAGACGGGGAGTAGAAAAACTGTTTTTT.

This chain uses TRBV29-1 with TRBJ2-7; maybe TRBD1 (6 bases). The germline V and J ends were trimmed by 8 bases and 1 base, with 21 bases remaining between them. The CDR3 loop spans 15 amino acids. Looked up from germline, CDR1 is SQVTM and CDR2 is ANQGSEA. The CDR3 loop is CSPHRGSRVSYEQYF. The CDR3 DNA reads TGCAGCCCCCATAGGGGGAGTCGGGTGTCCTACGAGCAGTACTTC.

The chain combines TRBV6-5 with TRBJ1-6; 11 positions match TRBD1. The V gene's germline CDR1 is MNHEY and CDR2 SVGAGI. The CDR3 totals 16 residues. Trimming removed 4 bases from V and 7 bases from J; junction bases left unmatched: 6. CDR3 coding DNA: TGTGCCAGCAGTTGGGACAGGGGGTCTGGGAATTCACCCCTCCACTTT. Translated, it gives CASSWDRGSGNSPLHF.

This chain links TRBV27 with TRBJ2-1; 9 bases line up with TRBD2. Per the germline V gene, CDR1 is MNHEY and CDR2 is SMNVEV (reference sequence). With V trimmed by 0 bases and J by 4 bases, 4 bases remained unmatched. The CDR3 loop spans 16 amino acids. The CDR3 DNA reads as TGTGCCAGCAGTTTATCAGGCGGGGGGGCTTACAATGAGCAGTTCTTC. It encodes CASSLSGGGAYNEQFF.

V gene TRBV6-5 combines with J gene TRBJ1-1; 8 positions agree with TRBD1. The CDR3 is 15 amino acids. Per the germline V gene, CDR1 is MNHEY and CDR2 is SVGAGI. V shed 6 bases and J 4 bases; nucleotides not matched to a gene: 10. In nucleotides, the CDR3 is TGTGCCAGCAGGCGTCAGACAGGGGTAAGCACTGAAGCTTTCTTT. It translates to CASRRQTGVSTEAFF.